Here is one T cell receptor beta chain with its context. Its target is not known. V dropped 7 bases and J dropped 6 bases, with 16 bases sitting between them. The V gene's germline CDR1 is ENHRY and CDR2 SYGVKD. This CDR3 has 13 amino acids. The library targeted TCRbeta and was prepared with unique molecular identifiers. TCRdb re-called the PCR reads with MiXCR, one entry per CDR3 protein. The repertoire holds hundreds of thousands of distinct CDR3 sequences, approximately 12% seen once, with 2.2% in the top ten. This sample stems from a study of T-cell reconstitution after alpha-beta-depleted transplantation in children. Study-level points and caveats: Several hundred expanded graft clones reportedly gave rise to the alpha-beta T cells present about two months after transplant. Surviving recipient T cells and intrathymic progenitors accounted for some patients' high TCRbeta diversity at day 60. The authors attributed T-cell counts and diversity one year after transplant mostly to newly produced T cells.

This clonotype was sampled from a male patient aged 5 to 17 who had a stem cell transplant for acute myeloid leukemia, so the T cells may come from the graft donor. This specimen was PBMCs, mostly from graft donor cells, taken 360 days after TCRalphabeta/CD19-depleted stem cell transplant. The chain joins TRBV10-3 to TRBJ2-7; D uncertain. In nucleotides, the CDR3 is TGTGCCATCAATGACATGGCCACCTTCGAGCAGTACTTC. It translates to CAINDMATFEQYF.